These 24 T cell receptor beta chains were sequenced from one sample in a study of blood T cell repertoires in COVID-19. The data were produced by immunoSEQ multiplex PCR, yet TCRdb's version contains in-frame clones alone and is incomplete. This sample carries about 240,000 clones, roughly four fifths of them seen once, and the ten largest clones take approximately 4.5%. The sequencing input was peripheral blood. These receptors all stem from a woman in her sixties or seventies with acute or convalescent COVID-19.

V usage is TRBV20-1 and J usage is TRBJ2-5; the match to TRBD2 covers 7 bases. Trimming removed 3 bases from V and 3 bases from J; junction bases left unmatched: 4. The germline V gene encodes CDR1 DFQATT and CDR2 SNEGSKA (reference sequence). The CDR3 is 13 residues long. CDR3 sequence reads: CSASWLAEETQYF. The CDR3, as DNA: TGCAGTGCTAGTTGGCTAGCGGAAGAGACCCAGTACTTC.

The V gene is TRBV27, the J gene TRBJ1-2; TRBD1 matches 8 bases. With V trimmed by 2 bases and J by 4 bases, 3 bases remained unmatched. Germline CDR1 reads MNHEY; CDR2 reads SMNVEV (reference sequence). The CDR3 sequence is 14 residues long. This CDR3 is CASSLQGAIYGYTF. Written as DNA, the CDR3 is TGTGCCAGCAGTTTACAGGGGGCTATCTATGGCTACACCTTC.

The chain combines TRBV20-1 with TRBJ2-3; the D is unclear. Germline lookup yields CDR1 DFQATT and CDR2 SNEGSKA (reference sequence). This CDR3 contains 11 residues. V lost 8 bases to trimming and J lost 6 bases, with 12 bases between them. This chain's CDR3 is CSSNLGDTQYF. The CDR3 bases are TGCAGTTCTAATCTAGGTGATACGCAGTATTTT.

The chain is built from TRBV19 and TRBJ2-5, with a tentative D call TRBD2 (5 bases). Trimming stripped 3 bases from V and 5 bases from J, with 25 bases between. Germline CDR1 is LNHDA and CDR2 is SQIVND (reference sequence). This CDR3 spans 18 amino acids. The CDR3 nucleotides are TGTGCCAGTAGTATTTCCGTGGGTCGGGGAGCTAGAGGGGAGACCCAGTACTTC. Its translation: CASSISVGRGARGETQYF.

This chain links TRBV5-6 with TRBJ2-2; 7 nucleotides line up with TRBD1. Germline V gene lookup returns CDR1 SGHDT and CDR2 YYEEEE. CDR3 size: 16 residues. V lost 0 bases, J lost 4 bases, and 6 bases stayed unmatched. The CDR3 coding sequence is TGTGCCAGCAGCTTGGAAGTTCACAGGGGCACCGGGGAGCTGTTTTTT. Its protein product is CASSLEVHRGTGELFF.

This chain joins TRBV6-2 or TRBV6-3 and TRBJ1-2, with TRBD1 matching over 8 bases. The CDR3 has 14 residues. After removal of 3 bases from V and 8 bases from J, the junction contained 8 bases not matched to a gene. Germline lookup yields CDR1 MNHEY and CDR2 SVGEGT. The CDR3 protein is CASSYIGQGGGYTF. CDR3 nucleotide sequence: TGTGCCAGCAGTTATATCGGACAGGGCGGCGGCTACACCTTC.

The genes are TRBV24-1 and TRBJ1-5, with D possibly TRBD1 on 6 matching bases. Germline CDR1 is KGHDR and CDR2 is SFDVKD. V lost 3 bases and J 7 bases, leaving 12 bases between the germline ends. This CDR3 contains 14 residues. The CDR3 reads CATSDRQVSQPQHF. The CDR3, as DNA: TGTGCCACCAGTGATAGACAGGTCAGCCAGCCCCAGCATTTT.

The sample holds a few counts of this clone. This chain uses TRBV2 with TRBJ1-2; 9 bases are shared with TRBD1. The V gene's germline CDR1 is SNHLY and CDR2 FYNNEI. With 5 bases clipped from V and 5 bases from J, the junction kept 6 bases outside the gene matches. The CDR3 has 14 residues. CDR3 DNA: TGTGCCAGCAGTCCACAGGGGGCGCCTTATGGCTACACCTTC. Translating it yields CASSPQGAPYGYTF.

This chain connects TRBV7-2 to TRBJ1-5; D is perhaps TRBD1 (5 bases). V was trimmed by 6 bases and J by 5 bases, leaving 8 bases between them. The germline CDR1 and CDR2 sequences are SGHTA and FQGNSA. The CDR3 contains 12 residues. This CDR3 reads CASSRGDQPQHF. CDR3 DNA sequence: TGTGCCAGCAGTCGGGGGGATCAGCCCCAGCATTTT.

This chain connects TRBV7-9 to TRBJ2-5; a possible D gene is TRBD1 (6 bases). Between the trimmed V and J ends, which lost 2 bases and 5 bases, there was a span of 12 bases. The length of the CDR3 is 14 residues. CDR1 SEHNR and CDR2 FQNEAQ come from the germline V gene (reference sequence). This CDR3 is CASSLWTVDETQYF. The CDR3 region has the DNA TGTGCCAGCAGCTTATGGACAGTGGACGAGACCCAGTACTTC.

The rearrangement uses TRBV18 and TRBJ1-2; D unclear. Trimming cost V 2 bases and J 3 bases, with 10 bases left between them. Germline V gives CDR1 KGHSH, CDR2 LQKENI. The CDR3 runs 14 residues. The CDR3 loop reads CASSPVTAYYGYTF. The CDR3 coding sequence is TGTGCCAGCTCACCAGTCACAGCTTACTATGGCTACACCTTC. The variable domain in full, completed from reference TRBV18 and TRBJ1-2, reads NAGVMQNPRHLVRRRGQEARLRCSPMKGHSHVYWYRQLPEEGLKFMVYLQKENIIDESGMPKERFSAEFPKEGPSILRIQQVVRGDSAAYFCASSPVTAYYGYTFGSGTRLTVV.

The chain is built from TRBV9 and TRBJ1-2; D uncertain. Trimming left V 0 bases short and J 2 bases short, with 5 bases between. The CDR3 loop spans 13 amino acids. Germline-derived CDR1 and CDR2 are SGDLS and YYNGEE. The CDR3 protein is CASSVDSNYGYTF. The CDR3 DNA reads TGTGCCAGCAGCGTAGACAGCAACTATGGCTACACCTTC.

This chain uses TRBV10-3 with TRBJ1-2; 7 positions agree with TRBD1. V gave up 8 bases and J gave up 0 bases; unmatched junction bases: 3. The CDR3 totals 13 residues. Germline values: CDR1 ENHRY, CDR2 SYGVKD. CDR3 in DNA: TGTGCCATCGGAGGGGGCCCTAACTATGGCTACACCTTC. Translated: CAIGGGPNYGYTF.

The J gene is TRBJ1-6, the V gene TRBV5-5; 9 nucleotides align to TRBD1. J gave up 12 bases and V 4 bases, and 5 bases lay outside the gene matches. This CDR3 contains 13 residues. The germline gives CDR1 SGHKS, CDR2 YYEKEE (reference sequence). CDR3 sequence (DNA): TGTGCCAGCAGCCTAGGACAGGGGCAACCCCTCCACTTT. Its protein is CASSLGQGQPLHF.

The genes are TRBV5-8 and TRBJ1-5; no definite D call. In germline, CDR1 is SGHTS, CDR2 YDEGEE. Trimming took off 0 bases at V and 3 bases at J, with 10 bases between the two ends. This CDR3 has 15 residues. CDR3 coding DNA: TGTGCCAGCAGCTTGGCCGTGAGTTTCAATCAGCCCCAGCATTTT. Translating gives CASSLAVSFNQPQHF.

The genes are TRBV5-6 and TRBJ1-4; 10 bases match TRBD1. The V gene's germline CDR1 is SGHDT and CDR2 YYEEEE. V dropped 0 bases and J dropped 8; count of bases not matched to a gene: 13. The length of the CDR3 is 18 residues. CDR3 sequence (DNA): TGTGCCAGCAGCTTGGCTCCGTTGGGGGACAGGGGTGCAGAAAAACTGTTTTTT. It codes for CASSLAPLGDRGAEKLFF. The variable domain in full, with the rest retrieved from reference TRBV5-6 and TRBJ1-4, is DAGVTQSPTHLIKTRGQQVTLRCSPKSGHDTVSWYQQALGQGPQFIFQYYEEEERQRGNFPDRFSGHQFPNYSSELNVNALLLGDSALYLCASSLAPLGDRGAEKLFFGSGTQLSVL.

The chain carries TRBV4-3 and TRBJ2-7, with D possibly matching TRBD1 (6 bases). Trimming stripped 0 bases from V and 3 bases from J, with 15 bases between. Germline assignment: CDR1 LGHNA and CDR2 YSLEER. This CDR3 contains 16 residues. Written as DNA, the CDR3 is TGCGCCAGCAGCCAAGATTATGGGGCAGGGGACTACGAGCAGTACTTC. This encodes CASSQDYGAGDYEQYF.

The chain combines TRBV7-9 with TRBJ1-6; the D gene is possibly TRBD1 (6 bases). This CDR3 has 15 residues. Trimming pared 5 bases from V and 9 bases from J, leaving 17 bases between. Per germline, CDR1 SEHNR and CDR2 FQNEAQ (reference sequence). CDR3 nucleotide sequence: TGTGCCAGCAGCCCATCGGGGGGCGCAGGTTCACCCCTCCACTTT. Translation: CASSPSGGAGSPLHF.

The chain has TRBV2 and TRBJ1-1, with D possibly TRBD1 on 6 matching bases. CDR1 and CDR2 (germline): SNHLY, FYNNEI. This CDR3 comprises 13 residues. V lost 6 bases to trimming and J lost 6 bases, with 14 bases between them. The CDR3 coding sequence is TGTGCCAGCAGCGGACAGACCCTAGCTGAAGCTTTCTTT. It specifies CASSGQTLAEAFF.

The rearrangement links TRBV7-9 to TRBJ1-2; 9 bases align to TRBD1. This CDR3 has 15 residues. The trim removed 3 bases at V and 2 bases at J, leaving 4 bases unmatched. CDR1 and CDR2 (germline): SEHNR, FQNEAQ (reference sequence). CDR3 residues: CASSFSGQGNYGYTF. DNA for the CDR3: TGTGCCAGCAGCTTCTCCGGACAGGGGAACTATGGCTACACCTTC.

CDR3 amino acids: CASSQIGTGGNSPLHF. CDR3 in DNA: TGTGCCAGCAGCCAAATCGGGACAGGGGGTAATTCACCCCTCCACTTT. V usage is TRBV3-1 (or the pseudogene TRBV3-2) and J usage is TRBJ1-6; TRBD1 agrees at 11 bases. CDR3 size: 16 residues. V gave up 2 bases and J gave up 6 bases; unmatched junction bases: 3. Germline-derived CDR1 and CDR2 are LGHDT and YNNKEL (reference sequence).

There are a few counts of this clone. This chain connects TRBV7-8 to TRBJ1-5; D is unresolved. This CDR3 is built from 13 residues. Trimming shortened V by 2 bases and J by 5 bases, and 7 bases separated the two germline ends. Germline V gives CDR1 SGHVS, CDR2 FQNEAQ. In DNA, the CDR3 is TGTGCCAGCAGCTTATGGGCCGATCAGCCCCAGCATTTT. Residues: CASSLWADQPQHF. The full variable domain, with the rest looked up from reference TRBV7-8 and TRBJ1-5, is GAGVSQSPRYKVAKRGQDVALRCDPISGHVSLFWYQQALGQGPEFLTYFQNEAQLDKSGLPSDRFFAERPEGSVSTLKIQRTQQEDSAVYLCASSLWADQPQHFGDGTRLSIL.

Of note for this clone: The CDR3 ends on some other residue instead of the conserved phenylalanine or tryptophan, so this is likely a read error. Because the CDR3's place on the DNA is in doubt, the DNA is left out and the CDR3 is given as listed by TCRdb. The CDR3 region is CASSRRGASNYGYTL. The V and J genes are TRBV21-1 and TRBJ1-2. TRBV21-1 is marked as a pseudogene. Inclusive of both ends, the CDR3 amounts to 15 amino acids.

This clone appeared once. The chain joins TRBV5-1 to TRBJ2-7; D not certain. Germline V gene sequence: CDR1 SGHRS, CDR2 YFSETQ. V was trimmed by 5 bases and J by 3 bases, leaving 15 bases between them. This CDR3 comprises 14 residues. The CDR3 DNA follows: TGCGCCAGCAGGCTACGTACAGAATTCTACGAGCAGTACTTC. Translated: CASRLRTEFYEQYF.